The 2 T cell receptor beta chains in this list originate from one sample, sequenced in a study of blood T cells in healthy people across ages. For the second PCR, which ran for roughly 6 to 12 cycles, a sample-barcoded 5' primer and a J-beta primer mix were used. TCRdb called the 5' RACE reads again in MiXCR, with one record for every CDR3 protein. The sample yields 1.5 million to 2 million distinct CDR3 sequences, about two fifths seen once. The sequenced sample consisted of blood. The receptor set was obtained from a human donor in good health.

The chain couples TRBV18 to TRBJ2-7, with 7 bases lining up with TRBD1. This CDR3 is built from 14 residues. V gave up 3 bases and J gave up 6 bases; unmatched junction bases: 8. Germline-derived CDR1 and CDR2 are KGHSH and LQKENI. The CDR3 reads CASSPQGVLGEQYF. The CDR3 DNA reads as TGTGCCAGCTCACCGCAGGGGGTACTGGGCGAGCAGTACTTC.

This clonotype was seen a few times. The rearrangement joins TRBV15 to TRBJ1-5; D may be TRBD1 (6 bases). The germline V gene has CDR1 LNHNV and CDR2 YYDKDF (reference sequence). CDR3 length equals 15 residues. V was shortened by 0 bases and J by 4 bases, with 10 bases between the two germline ends. This chain's CDR3 is CATSRDQGSNQPQHF. CDR3 coding DNA: TGTGCCACCAGCAGAGATCAGGGGTCGAATCAGCCCCAGCATTTT.